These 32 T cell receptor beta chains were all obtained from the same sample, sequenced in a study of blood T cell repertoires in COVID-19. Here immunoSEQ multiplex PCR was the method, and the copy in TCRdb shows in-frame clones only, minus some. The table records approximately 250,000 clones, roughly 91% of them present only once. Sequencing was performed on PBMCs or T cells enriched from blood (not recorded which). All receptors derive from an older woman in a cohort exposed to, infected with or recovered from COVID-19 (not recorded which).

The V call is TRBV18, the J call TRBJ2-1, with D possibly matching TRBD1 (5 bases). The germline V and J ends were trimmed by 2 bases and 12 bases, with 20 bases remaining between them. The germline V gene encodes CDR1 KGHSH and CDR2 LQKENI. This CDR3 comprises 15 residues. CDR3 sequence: CASSPRQGHGFGQFF. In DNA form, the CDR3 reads TGTGCCAGCTCACCAAGGCAGGGCCATGGTTTTGGGCAGTTCTTC.

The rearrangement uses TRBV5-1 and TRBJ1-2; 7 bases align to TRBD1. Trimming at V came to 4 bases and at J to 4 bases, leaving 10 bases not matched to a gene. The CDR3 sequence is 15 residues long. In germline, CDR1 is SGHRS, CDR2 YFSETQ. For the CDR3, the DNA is TGCGCCAGCAGCCCGGAGGGGGCGCGGGGCTATGGCTACACCTTC. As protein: CASSPEGARGYGYTF.

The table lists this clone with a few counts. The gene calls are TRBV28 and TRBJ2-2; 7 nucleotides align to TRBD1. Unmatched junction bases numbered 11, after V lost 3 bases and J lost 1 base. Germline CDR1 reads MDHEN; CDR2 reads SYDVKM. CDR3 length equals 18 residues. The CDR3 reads CASSFPWSRTGNTGELFF. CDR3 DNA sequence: TGTGCCAGCAGTTTCCCCTGGTCGCGGACAGGGAACACCGGGGAGCTGTTTTTT.

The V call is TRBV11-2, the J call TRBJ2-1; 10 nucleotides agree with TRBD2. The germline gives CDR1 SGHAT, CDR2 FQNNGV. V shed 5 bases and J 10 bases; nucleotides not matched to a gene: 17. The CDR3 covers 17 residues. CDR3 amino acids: CASSLVSASGRSREQFF. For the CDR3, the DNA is TGTGCCAGCAGCCTTGTTTCGGCTAGCGGGAGAAGCCGGGAGCAGTTCTTC.

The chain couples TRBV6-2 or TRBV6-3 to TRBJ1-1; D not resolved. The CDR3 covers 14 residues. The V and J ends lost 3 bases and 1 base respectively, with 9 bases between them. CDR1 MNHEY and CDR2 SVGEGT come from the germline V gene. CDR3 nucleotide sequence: TGTGCCAGCAGTTATATACAGCCGAACACTGAAGCTTTCTTT. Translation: CASSYIQPNTEAFF.

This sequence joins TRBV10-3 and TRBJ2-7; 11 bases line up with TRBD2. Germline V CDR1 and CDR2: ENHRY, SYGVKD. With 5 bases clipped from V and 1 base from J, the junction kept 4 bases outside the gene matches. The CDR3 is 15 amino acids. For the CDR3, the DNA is TGTGCCATCAGTTTGACTAGCGGGGAGTCCTACGAGCAGTACTTC. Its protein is CAISLTSGESYEQYF.

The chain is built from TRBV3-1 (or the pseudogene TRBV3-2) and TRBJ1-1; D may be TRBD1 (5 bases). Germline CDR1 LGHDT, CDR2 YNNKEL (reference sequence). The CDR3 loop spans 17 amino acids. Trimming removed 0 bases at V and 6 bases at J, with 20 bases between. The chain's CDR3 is CASSQEGGKGRRAEAFF. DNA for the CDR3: TGTGCCAGCAGCCAAGAGGGGGGAAAGGGTAGAAGGGCTGAAGCTTTCTTT.

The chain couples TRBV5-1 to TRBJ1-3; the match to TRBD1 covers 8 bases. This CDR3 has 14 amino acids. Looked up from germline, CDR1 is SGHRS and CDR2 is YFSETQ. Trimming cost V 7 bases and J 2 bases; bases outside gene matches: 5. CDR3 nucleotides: TGCGCCAGCCGGACAGGGTCAGCTGGAAACACCATATATTTT. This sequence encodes CASRTGSAGNTIYF.

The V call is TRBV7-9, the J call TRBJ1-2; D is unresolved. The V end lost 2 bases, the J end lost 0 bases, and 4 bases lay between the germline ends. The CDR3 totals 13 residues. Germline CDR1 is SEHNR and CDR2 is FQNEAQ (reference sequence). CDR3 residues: CASSLNTNYGYTF. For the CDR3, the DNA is TGTGCCAGCAGCTTAAACACTAACTATGGCTACACCTTC. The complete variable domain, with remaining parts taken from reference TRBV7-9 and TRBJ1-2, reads DTGVSQNPRHKITKRGQNVTFRCDPISEHNRLYWYRQTLGQGPEFLTYFQNEAQLEKSRLLSDRFSAERPKGSFSTLEIQRTEQGDSAMYLCASSLNTNYGYTFGSGTRLTVV.

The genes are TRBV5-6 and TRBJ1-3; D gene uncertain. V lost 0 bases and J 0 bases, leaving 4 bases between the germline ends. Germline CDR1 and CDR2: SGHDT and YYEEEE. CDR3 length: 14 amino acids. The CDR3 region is CASSLGPSGNTIYF. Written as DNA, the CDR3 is TGTGCCAGCAGCTTGGGGCCCTCTGGAAACACCATATATTTT. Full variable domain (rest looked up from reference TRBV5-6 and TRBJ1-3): DAGVTQSPTHLIKTRGQQVTLRCSPKSGHDTVSWYQQALGQGPQFIFQYYEEEERQRGNFPDRFSGHQFPNYSSELNVNALLLGDSALYLCASSLGPSGNTIYFGEGSWLTVV.

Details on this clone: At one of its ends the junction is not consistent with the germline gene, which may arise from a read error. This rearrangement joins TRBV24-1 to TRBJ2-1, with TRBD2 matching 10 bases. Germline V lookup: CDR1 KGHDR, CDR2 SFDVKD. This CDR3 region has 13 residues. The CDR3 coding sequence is TGTGCCGCCAGGACTAGCGGAGTCAATGAGCAGTTCTTC. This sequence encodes CAARTSGVNEQFF.

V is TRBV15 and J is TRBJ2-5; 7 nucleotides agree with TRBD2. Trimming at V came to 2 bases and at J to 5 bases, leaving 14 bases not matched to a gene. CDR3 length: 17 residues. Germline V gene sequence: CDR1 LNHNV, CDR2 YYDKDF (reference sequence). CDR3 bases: TGTGCCACCAGCAGATCCGGACGGGGGGAGATTGGGGAGACCCAGTACTTC. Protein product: CATSRSGRGEIGETQYF. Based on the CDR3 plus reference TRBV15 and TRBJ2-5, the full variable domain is DAMVIQNPRYQVTQFGKPVTLSCSQTLNHNVMYWYQQKSSQAPKLLFHYYDKDFNNEADTPDNFQSRRPNTSFCFLDIRSPGLGDTAMYLCATSRSGRGEIGETQYFGPGTRLLVL.

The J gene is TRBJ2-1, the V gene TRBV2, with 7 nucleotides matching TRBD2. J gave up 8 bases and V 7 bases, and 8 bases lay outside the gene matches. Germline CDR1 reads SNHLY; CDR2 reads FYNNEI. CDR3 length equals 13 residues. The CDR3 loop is CASTREVQHEQFF. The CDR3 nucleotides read TGTGCCAGCACCCGGGAGGTGCAACATGAGCAGTTCTTC.

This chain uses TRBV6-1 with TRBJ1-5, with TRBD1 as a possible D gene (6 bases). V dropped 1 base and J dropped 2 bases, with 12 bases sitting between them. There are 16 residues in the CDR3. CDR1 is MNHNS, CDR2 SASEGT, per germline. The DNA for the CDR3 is TGTGCCAGCAGTGAAGTCGGCAGGGGTGGCAATCAGCCCCAGCATTTT. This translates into CASSEVGRGGNQPQHF.

The CDR3 DNA is TGTGCCTGGAGTGGAGTCCTAAACACTGAAGCTTTCTTT. It codes for CAWSGVLNTEAFF. The J gene is TRBJ1-1, the V gene TRBV30; D is undetermined. V was shortened by 1 base and J by 2 bases, with 8 bases between the two germline ends. Germline V gene lookup returns CDR1 GTSNPN and CDR2 SVGIG (reference sequence). The CDR3 runs to 13 residues.

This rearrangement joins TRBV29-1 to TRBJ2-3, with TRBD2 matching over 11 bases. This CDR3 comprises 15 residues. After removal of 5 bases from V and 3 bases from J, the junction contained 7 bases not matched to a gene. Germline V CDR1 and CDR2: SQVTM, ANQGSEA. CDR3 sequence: CSVSLAGGGTDTQYF. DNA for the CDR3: TGCAGCGTTTCCCTAGCGGGAGGTGGGACAGATACGCAGTATTTT.

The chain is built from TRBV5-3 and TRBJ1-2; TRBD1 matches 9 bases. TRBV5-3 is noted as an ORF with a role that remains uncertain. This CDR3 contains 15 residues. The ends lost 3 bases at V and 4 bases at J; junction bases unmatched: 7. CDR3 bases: TGTGCCAGAAGCTCGCCGGGACAGGGACTCTATGGCTACACCTTC. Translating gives CARSSPGQGLYGYTF.

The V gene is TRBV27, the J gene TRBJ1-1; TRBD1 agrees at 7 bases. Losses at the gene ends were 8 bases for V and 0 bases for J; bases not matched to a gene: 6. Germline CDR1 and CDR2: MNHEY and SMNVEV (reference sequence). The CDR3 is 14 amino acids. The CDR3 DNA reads TGTGCCAGCCGTAAGGGACAGATGAACACTGAAGCTTTCTTT. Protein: CASRKGQMNTEAFF.

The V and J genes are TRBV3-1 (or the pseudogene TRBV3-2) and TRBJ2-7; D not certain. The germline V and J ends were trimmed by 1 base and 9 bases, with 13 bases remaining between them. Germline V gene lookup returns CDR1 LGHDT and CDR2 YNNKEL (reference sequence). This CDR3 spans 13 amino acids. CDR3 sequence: CASSQVGSGGQYF. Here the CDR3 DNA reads TGTGCCAGCAGCCAAGTAGGAAGTGGCGGGCAGTACTTC.

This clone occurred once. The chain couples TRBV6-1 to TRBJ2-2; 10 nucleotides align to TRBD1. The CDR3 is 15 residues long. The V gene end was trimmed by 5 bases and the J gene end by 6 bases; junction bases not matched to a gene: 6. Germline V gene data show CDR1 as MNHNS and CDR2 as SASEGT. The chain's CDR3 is CASSTRTGGPGELFF. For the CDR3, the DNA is TGTGCCAGCAGTACCCGGACAGGGGGGCCCGGGGAGCTGTTTTTT.

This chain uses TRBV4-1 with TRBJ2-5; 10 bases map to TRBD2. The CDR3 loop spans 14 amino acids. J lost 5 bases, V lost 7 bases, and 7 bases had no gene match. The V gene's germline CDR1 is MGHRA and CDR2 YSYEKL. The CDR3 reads CASTVLAGTETQYF. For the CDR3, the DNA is TGCGCCAGCACGGTACTAGCGGGAACCGAGACCCAGTACTTC.

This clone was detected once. The CDR3 coding sequence is TGCGCCAGCAGTACCCACACCCCTGGGGCCAACGTCCTGACTTTC. Its translation: CASSTHTPGANVLTF. V and J are TRBV5-1 and TRBJ2-6; D uncertain. The V end lost 5 bases, the J end lost 2 bases, and 11 bases lay between the germline ends. This CDR3 contains 15 residues. Germline V gene lookup returns CDR1 SGHRS and CDR2 YFSETQ. Complete variable domain (other parts from reference TRBV5-1 and TRBJ2-6): KAGVTQTPRYLIKTRGQQVTLSCSPISGHRSVSWYQQTPGQGLQFLFEYFSETQRNKGNFPGRFSGRQFSNSRSEMNVSTLELGDSALYLCASSTHTPGANVLTFGAGSRLTVL.

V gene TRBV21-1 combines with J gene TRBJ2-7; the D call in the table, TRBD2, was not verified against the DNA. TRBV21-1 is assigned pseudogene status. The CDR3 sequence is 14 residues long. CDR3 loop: CASSVSGRTYEQYF. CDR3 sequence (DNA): TGTGCCAGCAGTGTGAGCGGGCGCACCTACGAGCAGTACTTC.

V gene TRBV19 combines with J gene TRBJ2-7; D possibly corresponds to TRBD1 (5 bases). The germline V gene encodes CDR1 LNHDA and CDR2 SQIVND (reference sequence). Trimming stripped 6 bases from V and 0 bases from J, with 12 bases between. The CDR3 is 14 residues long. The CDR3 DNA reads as TGTGCCAGTAGACAGCAGGGATACTCCTACGAGCAGTACTTC. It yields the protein CASRQQGYSYEQYF. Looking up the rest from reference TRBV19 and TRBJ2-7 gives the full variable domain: DGGITQSPKYLFRKEGQNVTLSCEQNLNHDAMYWYRQDPGQGLRLIYYSQIVNDFQKGDIAEGYSVSREKKESFPLTVTSAQKNPTAFYLCASRQQGYSYEQYFGPGTRLTVT.

CDR3 protein: CASSHREGTEAFF. The CDR3 bases are TGCGCCAGCAGTCACAGGGAAGGCACTGAAGCTTTCTTT. The V and J genes are TRBV23-1 and TRBJ1-1, with a weak D call TRBD1 (5 bases). TRBV23-1 is an ORF; its function is uncertain. Trimming removed 3 bases at V and 4 bases at J, with 9 bases between. The CDR3 contains 13 residues.

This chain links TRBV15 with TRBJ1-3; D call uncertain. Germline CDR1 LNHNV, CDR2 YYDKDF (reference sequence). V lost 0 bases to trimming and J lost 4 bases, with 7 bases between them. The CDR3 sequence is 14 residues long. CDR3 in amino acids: CATSRDNQGNTIYF. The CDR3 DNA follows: TGTGCCACCAGCAGAGATAATCAGGGAAACACCATATATTTT.

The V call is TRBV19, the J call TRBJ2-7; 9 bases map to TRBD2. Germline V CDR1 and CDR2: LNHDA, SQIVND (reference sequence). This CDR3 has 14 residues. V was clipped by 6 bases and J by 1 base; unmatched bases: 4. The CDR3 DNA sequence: TGTGCCAGTAGCCGGACTAGCGAGTCCTACGAGCAGTACTTC. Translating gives CASSRTSESYEQYF. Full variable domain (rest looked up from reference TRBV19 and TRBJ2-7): DGGITQSPKYLFRKEGQNVTLSCEQNLNHDAMYWYRQDPGQGLRLIYYSQIVNDFQKGDIAEGYSVSREKKESFPLTVTSAQKNPTAFYLCASSRTSESYEQYFGPGTRLTVT.

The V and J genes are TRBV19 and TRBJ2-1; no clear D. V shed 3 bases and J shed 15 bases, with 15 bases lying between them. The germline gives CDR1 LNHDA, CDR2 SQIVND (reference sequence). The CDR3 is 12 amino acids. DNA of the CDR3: TGTGCCAGTAGTATCGATTTCTCGCTATTGTTCTTC. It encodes CASSIDFSLLFF. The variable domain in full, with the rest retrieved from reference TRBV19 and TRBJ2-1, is DGGITQSPKYLFRKEGQNVTLSCEQNLNHDAMYWYRQDPGQGLRLIYYSQIVNDFQKGDIAEGYSVSREKKESFPLTVTSAQKNPTAFYLCASSIDFSLLFFGPGTRLTVL.

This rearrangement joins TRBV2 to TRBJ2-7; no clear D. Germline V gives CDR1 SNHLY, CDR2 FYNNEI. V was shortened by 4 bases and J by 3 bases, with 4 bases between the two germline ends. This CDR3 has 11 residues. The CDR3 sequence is CASSGHYEQYF. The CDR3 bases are TGTGCCAGCAGTGGACACTACGAGCAGTACTTC.

CDR3 sequence reads: CASSKRGTGARQETQYF. The CDR3 bases are TGTGCCAGCAGCAAGCGGGGGACAGGGGCTCGCCAAGAGACCCAGTACTTC. This chain connects TRBV21-1 to TRBJ2-5; the DNA was not compared with TRBD1, the D call given in the table. TRBV21-1 is a recognized pseudogene. This CDR3 is built from 17 residues.

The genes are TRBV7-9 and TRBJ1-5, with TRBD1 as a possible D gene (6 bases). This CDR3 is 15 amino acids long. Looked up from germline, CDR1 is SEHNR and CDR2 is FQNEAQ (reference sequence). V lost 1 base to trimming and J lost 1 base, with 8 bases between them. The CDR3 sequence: CASSLEGGSNQPQHF. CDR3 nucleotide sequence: TGTGCCAGCAGCTTAGAGGGGGGGAGCAATCAGCCCCAGCATTTT.

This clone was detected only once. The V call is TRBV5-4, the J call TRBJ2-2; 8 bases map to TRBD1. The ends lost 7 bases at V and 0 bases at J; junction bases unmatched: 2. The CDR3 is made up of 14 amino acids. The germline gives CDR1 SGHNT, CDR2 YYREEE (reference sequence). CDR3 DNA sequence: TGTGCCAGCCGACAGGGGTCGAACACCGGGGAGCTGTTTTTT. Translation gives CASRQGSNTGELFF.